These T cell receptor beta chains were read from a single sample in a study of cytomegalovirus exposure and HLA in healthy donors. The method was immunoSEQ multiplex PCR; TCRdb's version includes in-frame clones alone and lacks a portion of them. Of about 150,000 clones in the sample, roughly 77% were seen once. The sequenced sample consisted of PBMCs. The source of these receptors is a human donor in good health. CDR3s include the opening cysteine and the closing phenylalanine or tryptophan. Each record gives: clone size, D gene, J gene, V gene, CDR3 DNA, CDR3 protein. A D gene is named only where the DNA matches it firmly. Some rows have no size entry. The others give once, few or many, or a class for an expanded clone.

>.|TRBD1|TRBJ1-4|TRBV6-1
TGTGCCAGCAGTGCGAGACAGGGAGCAACTAATGAAAAACTGTTTTTT
CASSARQGATNEKLFF
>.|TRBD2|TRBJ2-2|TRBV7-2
TGTGCCAGCACCCCACGAGGGAGCGGGAGTAGATTGACCGGGGAGCTGTTTTTT
CASTPRGSGSRLTGELFF
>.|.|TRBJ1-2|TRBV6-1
TGTGCCAGCAGTGAAGGCTCAACTGACTATGGCTACACCTTC
CASSEGSTDYGYTF
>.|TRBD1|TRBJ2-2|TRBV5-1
TGCGCCAGCAGCCGGACAGGGGAGACCGGGGAGCTGTTTTTT
CASSRTGETGELFF
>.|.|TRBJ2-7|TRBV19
TGTGCCAGTAGTATAGGGGGGGGCAGACCCTACGAGCAGTACTTC
CASSIGGGRPYEQYF
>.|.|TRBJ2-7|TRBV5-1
TGCGCCAGCAGCTTGGCTCAGCCGGACTCGTACGAGCAGTACTTC
CASSLAQPDSYEQYF
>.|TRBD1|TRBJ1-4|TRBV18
TGTGCCAGCTCAGACGACAGGGCCGGCACTGAAAAACTGTTTTTT
CASSDDRAGTEKLFF
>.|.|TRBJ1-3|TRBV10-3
TGTGCCATCAGTACGGGACACCCGTTCTCTGGAAACACCATATATTTT
CAISTGHPFSGNTIYF
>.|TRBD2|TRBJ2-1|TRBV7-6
TGTGCCAGCAGCTTAGCTAGCGGGAATAGCGGCGAGCAGTTCTTC
CASSLASGNSGEQFF
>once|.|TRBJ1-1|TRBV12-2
TGTGCAAGTCGCTCAGAAATACGCGAAGCTTTCTTT
CASRSEIREAFF
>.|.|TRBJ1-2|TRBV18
TGTGCCAGCTCACCACCGTCAGGGTGGGCCTATGGCTACACCTTC
CASSPPSGWAYGYTF